This T cell receptor beta chain was profiled in a study of tumor and adjacent non-tumor tissue in lung cancer. Overall study: On average, productive TCRbeta reads reached around 4 million per sample. Study-level points and caveats: Shorter survival was associated with higher TCR diversity in tumors.

RNA was extracted from bulk tissue without any cell sorting. This non-tumor lung sample came from over 3 cm beyond the tumor edge. The library came from three nested PCR rounds adapted from ARM-PCR protocols. TCRdb used MiXCR to reprocess the multiplex PCR reads, holding one entry per CDR3 protein. The sample has approximately 100,000 distinct CDR3 sequences, about 63% seen once. The V gene's germline CDR1 is SGHAT and CDR2 FQNNGV. The CDR3 extends over 14 residues, inclusive of both ends. Notes on this clonotype: The antigen remains unidentified. Here the CDR3 omits its conserved ending phenylalanine or tryptophan, so a read error is the likely source. The limits of the CDR3 on the DNA are not certain, so only TCRdb's listed CDR3 is given.

The sample comprised distant non-tumor lung tissue. V gene TRBV11-2 combines with J gene TRBJ2-4; no DNA check was done on the table's D call, TRBD1. The receptor comes from a man between 60 and 75 years old with non-small cell lung cancer. Here the CDR3 reads CASSLVGTENIQYL.